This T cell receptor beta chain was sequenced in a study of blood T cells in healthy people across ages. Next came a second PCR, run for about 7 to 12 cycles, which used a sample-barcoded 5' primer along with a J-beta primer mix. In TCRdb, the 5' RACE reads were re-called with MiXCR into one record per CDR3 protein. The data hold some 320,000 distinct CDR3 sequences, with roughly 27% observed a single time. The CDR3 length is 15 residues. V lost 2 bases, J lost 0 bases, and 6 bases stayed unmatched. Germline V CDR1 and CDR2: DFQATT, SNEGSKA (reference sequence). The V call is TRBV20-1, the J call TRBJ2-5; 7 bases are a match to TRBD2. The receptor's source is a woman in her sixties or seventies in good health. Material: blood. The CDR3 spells CSARNPGTNQETQYF. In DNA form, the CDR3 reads TGCAGTGCTAGAAACCCAGGGACTAACCAAGAGACCCAGTACTTC.